A single sample gave rise to the 12 T cell receptor beta chains below, sequenced in a study of cytomegalovirus exposure and HLA in healthy donors. In the PCR, 60 Vbeta and 13 Jbeta primers were used. TCRdb's copy holds only in-frame clones and misses some; the assay was immunoSEQ multiplex PCR. The repertoire holds 90,000 to 150,000 clones, 77% seen once, with over 9.5% in the top ten. Sequenced material: PBMCs. The receptor source for this set is a middle-aged man in good health and CMV-seropositive.

The V call is TRBV15, the J call TRBJ1-6, with 7 bases lining up with TRBD1. The CDR3 sequence is 16 residues long. V shed 1 base and J 8 bases; nucleotides not matched to a gene: 8. Germline CDR1 LNHNV, CDR2 YYDKDF (reference sequence). CDR3 amino acids: CATSRGRQGNYSPLHF. CDR3 DNA sequence: TGTGCCACCAGCAGAGGCCGACAGGGAAATTATTCACCCCTCCACTTT. Full variable domain (missing parts from reference TRBV15 and TRBJ1-6): DAMVIQNPRYQVTQFGKPVTLSCSQTLNHNVMYWYQQKSSQAPKLLFHYYDKDFNNEADTPDNFQSRRPNTSFCFLDIRSPGLGDTAMYLCATSRGRQGNYSPLHFGNGTRLTVT.

The chain recombines TRBV12-5 with TRBJ2-7; 7 nucleotides line up with TRBD1. J was trimmed by 2 bases and V by 1 base; bases with no gene match: 11. CDR3 length: 17 residues. Germline V CDR1 and CDR2: LGHNT, FRNRAP. The DNA of the CDR3 is TGTGCTAGTGGTTTGGGGAGATCAGACAGGGCAACCTACGAGCAGTACTTC. Its protein is CASGLGRSDRATYEQYF. The full variable domain, with the rest looked up from reference TRBV12-5 and TRBJ2-7, is DARVTQTPRHKVTEMGQEVTMRCQPILGHNTVFWYRQTMMQGLELLAYFRNRAPLDDSGMPKDRFSAEMPDATLATLKIQPSEPRDSAVYFCASGLGRSDRATYEQYFGPGTRLTVT.

This clone has a handful of counts. This rearrangement joins TRBV28 to TRBJ1-1, with a weak D call TRBD1 (5 bases). V lost 5 bases and J lost 1, with 11 bases in between. This CDR3 contains 14 residues. Germline CDR1 MDHEN, CDR2 SYDVKM. The CDR3 protein is CASSKGDGNTEAFF. The CDR3 nucleotides read TGTGCCAGCAGTAAAGGGGATGGGAACACTGAAGCTTTCTTT. The full variable domain, rest sourced from reference TRBV28 and TRBJ1-1, is DVKVTQSSRYLVKRTGEKVFLECVQDMDHENMFWYRQDPGLGLRLIYFSYDVKMKEKGDIPEGYSVSREKKERFSLILESASTNQTSMYLCASSKGDGNTEAFFGQGTRLTVV.

The CDR3 DNA is TGCGCCAGCAGCCAAGATCGTCTACAGGGGATTGGAAACACCATATATTTT. Translated: CASSQDRLQGIGNTIYF. This sequence joins TRBV4-1 and TRBJ1-3; TRBD1 matches 7 bases. Germline lookup yields CDR1 MGHRA and CDR2 YSYEKL. Unmatched junction bases numbered 8, after V lost 0 bases and J lost 3 bases. The CDR3 is 17 amino acids.

The chain combines TRBV27 with TRBJ1-5; D gene uncertain. The CDR3 sequence is 15 residues long. The V gene's germline CDR1 is MNHEY and CDR2 SMNVEV (reference sequence). The V gene lost 1 base and the J gene lost 7 bases, with 14 bases spanning the gap. CDR3 coding DNA: TGTGCCAGCAGTTTATTCGGGGTGGATGCACAGCCCCAGCATTTT. This translates into CASSLFGVDAQPQHF.

The chain employs TRBV27 and TRBJ1-5; 7 bases are a match to TRBD1. This CDR3 comprises 14 residues. Germline V lookup: CDR1 MNHEY, CDR2 SMNVEV (reference sequence). V lost 8 bases to trimming and J lost 6 bases; unmatched junction nucleotides: 10. The CDR3: CASSNRGPFQPQHF. CDR3 DNA: TGTGCCAGCTCTAACAGGGGACCGTTTCAGCCCCAGCATTTT.

The rearrangement links TRBV19 to TRBJ1-4; D is uncertain. Trimming removed 6 bases at V and 10 bases at J, with 18 bases between. This CDR3 region has 14 residues. Germline V gene lookup returns CDR1 LNHDA and CDR2 SQIVND (reference sequence). The chain's CDR3 is CASSGLDQGGKLFF. The CDR3 coding sequence is TGTGCCAGTAGCGGACTGGACCAAGGAGGAAAACTGTTTTTT.

This clone was found once. The rearrangement joins TRBV10-3 to TRBJ1-2; 7 bases align to TRBD1. This CDR3 has 17 amino acids. Germline V gene sequence: CDR1 ENHRY, CDR2 SYGVKD. V lost 0 bases to trimming and J lost 0 bases; unmatched junction nucleotides: 7. CDR3 sequence reads: CAISESGTERANYGYTF. The CDR3 DNA follows: TGTGCCATCAGTGAGTCCGGGACAGAGAGAGCTAACTATGGCTACACCTTC.

The V gene is TRBV28, the J gene TRBJ1-3, with no clear D. The CDR3 runs to 16 residues. The ends were cut back, 2 bases at V and 4 bases at J, with 15 bases in the middle. Germline loops: CDR1 MDHEN, CDR2 SYDVKM. The CDR3 protein is CASSLGGPSGGNTIYF. In DNA form, the CDR3 reads TGTGCCAGCAGTTTAGGAGGTCCGTCGGGGGGAAACACCATATATTTT.

The chain is built from TRBV7-9 and TRBJ2-1; D gene unclear. Trimming removed 1 base at V and 11 bases at J, with 12 bases between. This CDR3 region has 13 residues. The germline gives CDR1 SEHNR, CDR2 FQNEAQ (reference sequence). For the CDR3, the DNA is TGTGCCAGCAGCTTAGGCACGGCCAGGAAGCAGTTCTTC. It specifies CASSLGTARKQFF. The complete variable domain, with remaining parts taken from reference TRBV7-9 and TRBJ2-1, reads DTGVSQNPRHKITKRGQNVTFRCDPISEHNRLYWYRQTLGQGPEFLTYFQNEAQLEKSRLLSDRFSAERPKGSFSTLEIQRTEQGDSAMYLCASSLGTARKQFFGPGTRLTVL.

This clone was found a few times. The V gene is TRBV2, the J gene TRBJ1-5; 11 nucleotides match TRBD1. Germline loops: CDR1 SNHLY, CDR2 FYNNEI. V trimming: 7 bases; J trimming: 2 bases; junction bases outside the gene matches: 7. This CDR3 has 16 residues. In DNA, the CDR3 is TGTGCCAGCACTGGACAGGGGGCGCGAGGCAATCAGCCCCAGCATTTT. As protein: CASTGQGARGNQPQHF.

This clone was detected only a few times. V is TRBV19 and J is TRBJ2-7; 7 nucleotides match TRBD1. Trimming took 4 bases from V and 0 from J; bases not matched to a gene: 6. CDR3 size: 15 residues. Germline loops: CDR1 LNHDA, CDR2 SQIVND (reference sequence). CDR3 coding DNA: TGTGCCAGTAGTACTCGGACAGGAAGCTCCTACGAGCAGTACTTC. Its translation: CASSTRTGSSYEQYF.